Sequencing of this TCR beta chain was carried out in a study of cytotoxic CD8 clonotypes in ibrutinib-treated CLL listed by TCRdb under 2021. As for the study more broadly: The cohort was composed of 11 relapsed/refractory and around 14 treatment-naive patients; IGHV unmutated status was identified in 17 patients. Cryopreserved peripheral blood mononuclear cells were obtained prior to treatment, at the time of response, and at either disease progression or sustained remission. Of the 86 participants in the trial, approximately 26 had longitudinal samples available. Partial responses were observed in roughly 24 patients and complete responses in 2; after a median follow-up of 68 months, remission was maintained in 15 or so patients and progression was observed in approximately 12. Every remission and progressive disease sample was obtained while ibrutinib was still being received by the patients. An average of roughly 270,000 productive templates and 94,082 productive rearrangements was obtained per sample. Samples at response were collected after a median of about twelve months of treatment, with a range of 6 to 36 months. Broader findings and caveats from the paper: Public clonotypes were rare and either shrank or stayed stable during treatment, and the rise in clonality at ibrutinib response reflected expansion of private clonotypes. Sampling times were not matched between patients in sustained remission and patients whose disease was progressing, and lymph node repertoires were not examined. Baseline clonality exceeded that of age-matched healthy donors and correlated strongly with circulating CD8+ T-cell counts. Clonality increased at ibrutinib response, stayed stable in sustained remission, and fell back toward baseline at progression.

On a MiSeq, deep resolution sequencing aimed for a depth between 1 in 1 million and 1 in 200,000 T cells, with each clonotype covered 10x on average. TCR beta libraries were generated with the immunoSEQ hsTCRB Kit. As for the authors' bioinformatics: ImmunoSEQ Data Assistant and ImmunoSEQ Analyzer were used for data analysis, and V, D and J genes were assigned according to IMGT definitions. Clonality was computed as one minus normalized Shannon entropy of productive rearrangement frequencies, ranging from 0 to 1. Only overrepresented clonotypes making up at least 0.05% of the repertoire of each patient were included in the public clonotype analysis. Repertoires from about a dozen age-matched healthy donors in immuneACCESS were used as clonality controls. TCRdb stores this immuneACCESS table with in-frame sequences only. Part of the clones is absent; in the studies checked, under half of the shortfall reflects unresolved V genes, and no reason is known for the rest. V and J calls plus clone size are reproduced from that table; the DNA served to infer D and trimming. For this sample there are over 100,000 clones; 70% to 90% appear just once. In total, the top ten clones hold roughly 2% of the sample.

V is cut back by 0 bases and J by 5 bases, with 9 bases in the junction unmatched. From a lookup of the germline V gene, CDR1 and CDR2 are LGHNA and YSLEER. Inclusive of the bounding cysteine and phenylalanine, the CDR3 is 19 residues long. The read is trimmed to its CDR3 DNA, 57 bases read in frame from base 1. This clone has a single count. The antigen it binds to is not known. Base qualities are not provided; no much larger clone lies one nucleotide away. The time point label on this specimen signifies: 20 to 30 months on ibrutinib. Around 1.8 micrograms of genomic DNA were extracted from cryopreserved PBMCs for TCR beta library preparation. Longitudinal blood samples from CLL patients receiving ibrutinib monotherapy were subjected to high-throughput TCR beta sequencing. The patients took part in an open-label, single-center phase 2 trial of ibrutinib monotherapy.

The sequence was collected from a human donor with chronic lymphocytic leukemia. The sample was PBMCs, taken after 24 months of ibrutinib treatment. The rearrangement joined TRBV4-3 to TRBJ2-1; 14 nucleotides in the junction match TRBD2. The DNA sequence is TGCGCCAGCAGCCAAGAAAGGGGACTAGCGGGAGTAAGGAACAATGAGCAGTTCTTC. Translated, this gives CASSQERGLAGVRNNEQFF.